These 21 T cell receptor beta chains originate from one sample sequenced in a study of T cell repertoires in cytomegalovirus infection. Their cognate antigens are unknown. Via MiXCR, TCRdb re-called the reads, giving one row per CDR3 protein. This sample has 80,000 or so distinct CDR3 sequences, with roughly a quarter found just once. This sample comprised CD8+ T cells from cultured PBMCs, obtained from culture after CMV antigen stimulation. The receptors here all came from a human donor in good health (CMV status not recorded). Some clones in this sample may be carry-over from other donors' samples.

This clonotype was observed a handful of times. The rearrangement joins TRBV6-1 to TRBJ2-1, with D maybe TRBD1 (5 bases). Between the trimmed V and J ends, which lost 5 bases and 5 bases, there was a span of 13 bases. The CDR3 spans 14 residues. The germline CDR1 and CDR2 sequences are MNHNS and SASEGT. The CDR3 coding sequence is TGTGCCAGCAGTCTATCAGGGTCAGACAATGAGCAGTTCTTC. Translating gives CASSLSGSDNEQFF.

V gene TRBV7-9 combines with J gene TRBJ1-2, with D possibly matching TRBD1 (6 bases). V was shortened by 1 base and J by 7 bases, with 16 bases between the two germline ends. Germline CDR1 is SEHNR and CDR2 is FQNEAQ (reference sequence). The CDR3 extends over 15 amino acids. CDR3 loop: CASSLGATGRCGYTF. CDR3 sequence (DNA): TGTGCCAGCAGCTTAGGGGCCACAGGGAGGTGTGGCTACACCTTC.

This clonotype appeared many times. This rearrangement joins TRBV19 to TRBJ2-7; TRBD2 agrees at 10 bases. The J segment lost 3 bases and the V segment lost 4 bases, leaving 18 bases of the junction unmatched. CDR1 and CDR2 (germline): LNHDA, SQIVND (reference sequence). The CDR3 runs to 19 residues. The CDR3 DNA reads TGTGCCAGTAGTAGGGCAGGGACTAGCGTCTCCCTGGGGCTCTACGAGCAGTACTTC. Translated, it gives CASSRAGTSVSLGLYEQYF.

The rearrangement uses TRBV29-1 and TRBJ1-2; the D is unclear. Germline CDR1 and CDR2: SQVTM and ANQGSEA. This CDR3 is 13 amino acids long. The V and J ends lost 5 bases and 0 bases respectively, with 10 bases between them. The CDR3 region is CSVPNPTNYGYTF. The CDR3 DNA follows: TGCAGCGTTCCCAACCCTACTAACTATGGCTACACCTTC. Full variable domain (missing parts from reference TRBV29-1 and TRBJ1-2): SAVISQKPSRDICQRGTSLTIQCQVDSQVTMMFWYRQQPGQSLTLIATANQGSEATYESGFVIDKFPISRPNLTFSTLTVSNMSPEDSSIYLCSVPNPTNYGYTFGSGTRLTVV.

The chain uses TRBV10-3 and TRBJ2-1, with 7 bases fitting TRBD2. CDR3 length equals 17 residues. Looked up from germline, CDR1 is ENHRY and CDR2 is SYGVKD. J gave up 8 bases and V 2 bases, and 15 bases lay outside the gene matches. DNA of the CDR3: TGTGCCATCAGTGAGCCGGGGGTAGCGGGCAACTTGGATGAGCAGTTCTTC. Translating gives CAISEPGVAGNLDEQFF.

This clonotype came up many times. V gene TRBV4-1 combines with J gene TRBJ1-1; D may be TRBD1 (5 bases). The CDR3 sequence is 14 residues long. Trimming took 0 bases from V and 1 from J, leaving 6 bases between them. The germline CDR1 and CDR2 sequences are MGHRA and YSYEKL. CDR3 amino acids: CASSQDQGNTEAFF. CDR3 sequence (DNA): TGCGCCAGCAGCCAAGATCAGGGGAACACTGAAGCTTTCTTT.

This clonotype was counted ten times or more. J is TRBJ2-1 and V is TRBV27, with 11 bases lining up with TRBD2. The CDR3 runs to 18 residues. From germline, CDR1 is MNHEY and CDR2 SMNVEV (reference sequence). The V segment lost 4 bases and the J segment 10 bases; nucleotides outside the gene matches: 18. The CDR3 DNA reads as TGTGCCAGCAGTTCCATCTCAGCCATAGCGGGGGGGGGAGGGGAGCAGTTCTTC. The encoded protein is CASSSISAIAGGGGEQFF.

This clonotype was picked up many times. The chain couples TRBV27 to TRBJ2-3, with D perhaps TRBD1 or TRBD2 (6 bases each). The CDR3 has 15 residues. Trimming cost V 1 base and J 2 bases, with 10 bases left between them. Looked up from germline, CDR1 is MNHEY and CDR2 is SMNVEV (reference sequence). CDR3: CASSLWGAITDTQYF. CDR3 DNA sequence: TGTGCCAGCAGTTTATGGGGGGCTATCACAGATACGCAGTATTTT.

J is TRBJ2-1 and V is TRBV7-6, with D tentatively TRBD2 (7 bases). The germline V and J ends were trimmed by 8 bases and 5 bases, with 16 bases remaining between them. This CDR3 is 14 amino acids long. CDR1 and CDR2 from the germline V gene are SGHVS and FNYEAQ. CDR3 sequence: CASRGGGGNNEQFF. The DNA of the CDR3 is TGTGCCAGCCGCGGGGGAGGGGGTAACAATGAGCAGTTCTTC.

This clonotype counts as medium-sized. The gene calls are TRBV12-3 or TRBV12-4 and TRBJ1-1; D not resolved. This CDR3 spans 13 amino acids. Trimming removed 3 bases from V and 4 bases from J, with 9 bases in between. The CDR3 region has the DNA TGTGCCAGCAGTTTGGGCCAAGCCACTGAAGCTTTCTTT. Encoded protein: CASSLGQATEAFF.

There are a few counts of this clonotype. The CDR3 region is CASSLGGRGAEAFF. The CDR3, as DNA: TGTGCCAGCAGCTTAGGGGGGCGGGGTGCTGAAGCTTTCTTT. V and J are TRBV7-9 and TRBJ1-1; D may be TRBD1 (6 bases). Trimming pared 1 base from V and 6 bases from J, leaving 12 bases between. The germline gives CDR1 SEHNR, CDR2 FQNEAQ (reference sequence). This CDR3 spans 14 amino acids.

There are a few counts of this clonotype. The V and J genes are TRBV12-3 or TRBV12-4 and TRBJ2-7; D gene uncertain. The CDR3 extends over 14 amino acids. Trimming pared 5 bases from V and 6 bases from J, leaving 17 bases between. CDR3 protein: CASSPGVAGLEQYF. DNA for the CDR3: TGTGCCAGCAGTCCTGGAGTAGCAGGTCTCGAGCAGTACTTC.

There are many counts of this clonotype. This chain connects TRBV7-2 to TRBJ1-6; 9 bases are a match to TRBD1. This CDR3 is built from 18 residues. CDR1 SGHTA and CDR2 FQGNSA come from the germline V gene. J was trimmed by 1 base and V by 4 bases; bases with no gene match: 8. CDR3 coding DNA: TGTGCCAGCAGCTCACCGGCCGGGACAGGGTCCTATAATTCACCCCTCCACTTT. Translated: CASSSPAGTGSYNSPLHF.

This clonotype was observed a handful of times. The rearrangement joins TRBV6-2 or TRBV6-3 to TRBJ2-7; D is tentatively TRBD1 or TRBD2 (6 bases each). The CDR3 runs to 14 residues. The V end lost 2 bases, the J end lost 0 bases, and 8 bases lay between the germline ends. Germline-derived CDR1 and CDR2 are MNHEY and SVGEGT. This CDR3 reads CASSYGGGSYEQYF. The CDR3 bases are TGTGCCAGCAGTTACGGAGGGGGCTCCTACGAGCAGTACTTC.

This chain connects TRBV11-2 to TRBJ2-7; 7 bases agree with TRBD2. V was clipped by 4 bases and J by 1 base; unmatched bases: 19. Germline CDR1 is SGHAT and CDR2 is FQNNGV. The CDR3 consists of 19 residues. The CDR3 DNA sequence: TGTGCCAGCAGCTCCCGGACTTGCGGGGGATTGTTCACTTCCTACGAGCAGTACTTC. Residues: CASSSRTCGGLFTSYEQYF. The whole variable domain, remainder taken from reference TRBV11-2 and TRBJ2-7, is EAGVAQSPRYKIIEKRQSVAFWCNPISGHATLYWYQQILGQGPKLLIQFQNNGVVDDSQLPKDRFSAERLKGVDSTLKIQPAKLEDSAVYLCASSSRTCGGLFTSYEQYFGPGTRLTVT.

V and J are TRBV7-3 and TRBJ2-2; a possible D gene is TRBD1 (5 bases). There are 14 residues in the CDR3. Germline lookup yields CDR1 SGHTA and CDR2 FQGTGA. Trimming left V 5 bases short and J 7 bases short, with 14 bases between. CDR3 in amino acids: CASSHIGVGGELFF. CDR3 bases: TGTGCCAGCAGCCATATAGGGGTCGGCGGGGAGCTGTTTTTT. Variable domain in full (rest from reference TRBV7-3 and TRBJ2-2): GAGVSQTPSNKVTEKGKYVELRCDPISGHTALYWYRQSLGQGPEFLIYFQGTGAADDSGLPNDRFFAVRPEGSVSTLKIQRTERGDSAVYLCASSHIGVGGELFFGEGSRLTVL.

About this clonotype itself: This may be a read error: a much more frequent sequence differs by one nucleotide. The CDR3 DNA sequence: TGTGCCAGCAGCTCGAGGGACAAGGGGATGAAAACTGAAGCTTTCTTT. Translated: CASSSRDKGMKTEAFF. The gene calls are TRBV7-3 and TRBJ1-1; possibly TRBD1 for D (6 bases). The CDR3 is made up of 16 amino acids. The germline gives CDR1 SGHTA, CDR2 FQGTGA. Based on the CDR3 plus reference TRBV7-3 and TRBJ1-1, the full variable domain is GAGVSQTPSNKVTEKGKYVELRCDPISGHTALYWYRQSLGQGPEFLIYFQGTGAADDSGLPNDRFFAVRPEGSVSTLKIQRTERGDSAVYLCASSSRDKGMKTEAFFGQGTRLTVV.

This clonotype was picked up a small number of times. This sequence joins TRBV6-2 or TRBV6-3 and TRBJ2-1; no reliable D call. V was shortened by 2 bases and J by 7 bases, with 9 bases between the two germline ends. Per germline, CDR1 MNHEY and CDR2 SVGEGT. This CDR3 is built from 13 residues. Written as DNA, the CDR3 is TGTGCCAGCAGTTACAACAGTGGGAATGAGCAGTTCTTC. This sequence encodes CASSYNSGNEQFF.

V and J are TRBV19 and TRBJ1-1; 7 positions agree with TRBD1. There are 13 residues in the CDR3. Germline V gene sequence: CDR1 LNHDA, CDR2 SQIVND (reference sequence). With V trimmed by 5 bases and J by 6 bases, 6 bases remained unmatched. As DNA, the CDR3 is TGTGCCAGTAGTTTTCACAGGGGACCTGAAGCTTTCTTT. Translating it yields CASSFHRGPEAFF.

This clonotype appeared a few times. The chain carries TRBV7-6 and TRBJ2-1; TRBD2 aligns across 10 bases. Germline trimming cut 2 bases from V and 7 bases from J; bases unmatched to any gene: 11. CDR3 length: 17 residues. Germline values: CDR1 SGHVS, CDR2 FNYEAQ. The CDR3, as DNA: TGTGCCAGCAGCTTACTCCGCCTAGCGGGGGCGGGGAATGAGCAGTTCTTC. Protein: CASSLLRLAGAGNEQFF.

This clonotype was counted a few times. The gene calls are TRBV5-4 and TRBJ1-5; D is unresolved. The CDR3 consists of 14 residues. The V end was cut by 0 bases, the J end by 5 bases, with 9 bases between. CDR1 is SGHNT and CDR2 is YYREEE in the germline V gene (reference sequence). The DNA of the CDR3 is TGTGCCAGCAGCTTGGGAGGCAATGATCAGCCCCAGCATTTT. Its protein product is CASSLGGNDQPQHF.